The 2 T cell receptor beta chains reported below all come from one sample, sequenced in a study of T-cell memory formation after mild COVID-19. Each CDR3 protein gets one entry after TCRdb re-called the 5' RACE reads with MiXCR. Among about 150,000 distinct CDR3 sequences listed, roughly 13% were seen once. The sequenced sample consisted of PBMCs or a T cell subset sorted from them (not recorded which). The source is a man aged 18 to 29 who had mild COVID-19 (a few samples of this study predate the infection). Cell type and time point are not known.

The rearrangement uses TRBV12-3 or TRBV12-4 and TRBJ1-3; no firm D call. This CDR3 has 15 residues. Deletions cut 1 base from V and 0 bases from J, with 7 bases between. The CDR3 protein is CASSLVRFSGNTIYF. The CDR3 DNA sequence: TGTGCCAGCAGTTTAGTTCGGTTCTCTGGAAACACCATATATTTT.

This clonotype has just a few counts. The rearrangement uses TRBV7-9 and TRBJ1-4; a possible D gene is TRBD1 (5 bases). The V gene's germline CDR1 is SEHNR and CDR2 FQNEAQ (reference sequence). This CDR3 has 13 residues. V was shortened by 3 bases and J by 7 bases, with 9 bases between the two germline ends. The CDR3 DNA follows: TGTGCCAGCAGCTTGGCAGGGATTGAAAAACTGTTTTTT. Protein: CASSLAGIEKLFF.